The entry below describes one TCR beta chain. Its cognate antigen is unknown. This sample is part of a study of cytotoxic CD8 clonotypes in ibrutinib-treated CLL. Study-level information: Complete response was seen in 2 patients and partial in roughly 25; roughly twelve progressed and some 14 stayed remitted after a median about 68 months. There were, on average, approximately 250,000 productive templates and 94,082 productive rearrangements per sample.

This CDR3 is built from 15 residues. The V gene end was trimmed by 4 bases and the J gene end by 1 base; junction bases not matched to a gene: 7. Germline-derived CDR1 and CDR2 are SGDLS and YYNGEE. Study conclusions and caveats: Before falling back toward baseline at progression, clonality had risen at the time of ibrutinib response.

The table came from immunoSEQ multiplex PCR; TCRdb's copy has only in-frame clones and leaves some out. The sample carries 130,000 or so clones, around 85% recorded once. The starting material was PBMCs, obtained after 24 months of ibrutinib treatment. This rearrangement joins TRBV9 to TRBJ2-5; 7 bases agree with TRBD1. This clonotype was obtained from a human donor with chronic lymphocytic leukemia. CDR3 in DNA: TGTGCCAGCAGCACCCGAACAGGGGTCCAAGAGACCCAGTACTTC. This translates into CASSTRTGVQETQYF.